The 29 T cell receptor beta chains in this list originate from one sample, sequenced in a study of T-cell memory formation after mild COVID-19. TCRdb reanalysed the 5' RACE reads using MiXCR and keeps one entry per CDR3 protein. Of around 440,000 distinct CDR3 sequences in the sample, roughly 18% were seen once. The sequenced material came from PBMCs or a T cell subset sorted from them (not recorded which). The receptors stem from an adult woman who had mild COVID-19 (a few samples of this study predate the infection). Cell type and time point are not known.

This clonotype came up many times. The gene calls are TRBV20-1 and TRBJ2-1, with 7 bases identical to TRBD2. The V gene's germline CDR1 is DFQATT and CDR2 SNEGSKA (reference sequence). This CDR3 spans 14 amino acids. The V and J ends lost 5 bases and 8 bases, in that order; junction bases with no gene match: 12. The CDR3 sequence is CSALRATSQYEQFF. The CDR3 DNA is TGCAGTGCTCTCCGAGCGACTAGCCAGTATGAGCAGTTCTTC.

This clonotype was observed a handful of times. V gene TRBV5-5 combines with J gene TRBJ1-3; 7 positions match TRBD1. The CDR3 consists of 18 residues. V lost 3 bases to trimming and J lost 0 bases; unmatched junction nucleotides: 12. Germline V CDR1 and CDR2: SGHKS, YYEKEE (reference sequence). For the CDR3, the DNA is TGTGCCAGCAGCTCGACAGGGCGGAGAGCTTCCTCTGGAAACACCATATATTTT. Protein sequence: CASSSTGRRASSGNTIYF.

The rearrangement uses TRBV6-2 or TRBV6-3 and TRBJ2-5, with 15 positions matching TRBD2. Germline assignment: CDR1 MNHEY and CDR2 SVGEGT. V was pared by 2 bases and J by 2 bases, with 0 bases of the junction left unmatched. CDR3 length: 16 residues. CDR3 region: CASSYGTSGRQETQYF. Written as DNA, the CDR3 is TGTGCCAGCAGTTACGGGACTAGCGGGAGGCAAGAGACCCAGTACTTC.

This clonotype was picked up a small number of times. The rearrangement uses TRBV15 and TRBJ2-1; D ambiguous. The ends were cut back, 0 bases at V and 5 bases at J, with 17 bases in the middle. The CDR3 is made up of 17 amino acids. Germline CDR1 is LNHNV and CDR2 is YYDKDF (reference sequence). The CDR3 loop is CATSRDWIARTHNEQFF. The CDR3, as DNA: TGTGCCACCAGCAGAGATTGGATAGCTAGGACCCACAATGAGCAGTTCTTC.

This clonotype was observed at least ten times. The rearrangement uses TRBV15 and TRBJ1-5; TRBD1 is a possible D gene (6 bases). V was shortened by 6 bases and J by 2 bases, with 23 bases between the two germline ends. Germline V lookup: CDR1 LNHNV, CDR2 YYDKDF (reference sequence). There are 18 residues in the CDR3. As DNA, the CDR3 is TGTGCCACCAGGAGGGGGGAGGCGAGGTATGGTGGCAATCAGCCCCAGCATTTT. Translated: CATRRGEARYGGNQPQHF.

The chain recombines TRBV2 with TRBJ1-2; D gene unclear. V dropped 8 bases and J dropped 4 bases, with 14 bases sitting between them. This CDR3 region has 13 residues. Looked up from germline, CDR1 is SNHLY and CDR2 is FYNNEI. For the CDR3, the DNA is TGTGCCAGCGGGCAGTCTGCCCGCTATGGCTACACCTTC. It is translated as CASGQSARYGYTF.

This clonotype has just a few counts. The J gene is TRBJ2-5, the V gene TRBV24-1; D tentatively fits TRBD1 or TRBD2 (5 bases each). The ends were cut back, 1 base at V and 5 bases at J, with 10 bases in the middle. Per germline, CDR1 KGHDR and CDR2 SFDVKD. CDR3 size: 14 residues. The CDR3 DNA follows: TGTGCCACCAGTGATTTATCCGGGGACGAGACCCAGTACTTC. This sequence encodes CATSDLSGDETQYF.

V gene TRBV10-3 combines with J gene TRBJ2-7; D might be TRBD2 (5 bases). Germline assignment: CDR1 ENHRY and CDR2 SYGVKD. Trimming cost V 2 bases and J 6 bases, with 11 bases left between them. The CDR3 runs 13 residues. The CDR3 DNA reads TGTGCCATCAGTGAGCTCGGAGGACCCGAGCAGTACTTC. Its protein is CAISELGGPEQYF.

The genes are TRBV7-9 and TRBJ2-6, with D perhaps TRBD1 (5 bases). The CDR3 is made up of 16 amino acids. CDR1 and CDR2 from the germline V gene are SEHNR and FQNEAQ (reference sequence). Between the trimmed V and J ends, which lost 5 bases and 0 bases, there was a span of 11 bases. CDR3 DNA sequence: TGTGCCAGCAGCCCGGACACCCACTCTGGGGCCAACGTCCTGACTTTC. Translated, it gives CASSPDTHSGANVLTF.

The V and J genes are TRBV19 and TRBJ2-7; 7 bases fit TRBD1. Germline loops: CDR1 LNHDA, CDR2 SQIVND (reference sequence). Losses at the gene ends were 3 bases for V and 2 bases for J; bases not matched to a gene: 4. The CDR3 is 14 residues long. The CDR3 sequence: CASSITGATYEQYF. CDR3 bases: TGTGCCAGTAGTATCACAGGGGCCACCTACGAGCAGTACTTC. Full variable domain (missing parts from reference TRBV19 and TRBJ2-7): DGGITQSPKYLFRKEGQNVTLSCEQNLNHDAMYWYRQDPGQGLRLIYYSQIVNDFQKGDIAEGYSVSREKKESFPLTVTSAQKNPTAFYLCASSITGATYEQYFGPGTRLTVT.

Concerning this clonotype itself: At one of its ends the junction is not consistent with the germline gene, which may arise from a read error. V is TRBV5-1 and J is TRBJ2-2, with 9 bases matching TRBD2. The CDR3 length is 18 residues. From germline, CDR1 is SGHRS and CDR2 YFSETQ. The CDR3 nucleotides are TGCGCCAGCGGAAATGGACTAGCGATAACCCCGAATACCGGGGAGCTGTTTTTT. It specifies CASGNGLAITPNTGELFF.

The chain combines TRBV20-1 with TRBJ1-2; no firm D call. V lost 3 bases, J lost 7 bases, and 21 bases lay in between. CDR3 length: 15 residues. Germline V gene sequence: CDR1 DFQATT, CDR2 SNEGSKA (reference sequence). CDR3: CSASAASWGDGGYTF. The DNA for the CDR3 is TGCAGTGCTAGCGCCGCCTCATGGGGAGATGGTGGCTACACCTTC.

The chain couples TRBV7-9 to TRBJ2-1, with TRBD2 matching over 16 bases. V was clipped by 4 bases and J by 9 bases; unmatched bases: 6. Germline values: CDR1 SEHNR, CDR2 FQNEAQ (reference sequence). The CDR3 loop spans 16 amino acids. This chain's CDR3 is CASSSGTSGRASEQFF. The CDR3 nucleotides are TGTGCCAGCAGCTCCGGGACTAGCGGGAGGGCCAGTGAGCAGTTCTTC.

The chain carries TRBV11-2 and TRBJ1-1; no reliable D call. From germline, CDR1 is SGHAT and CDR2 FQNNGV. The germline V and J ends were trimmed by 1 base and 7 bases, with 7 bases remaining between them. The CDR3 contains 12 residues. CDR3 bases: TGTGCCAGCAGCTTAGGGGCCGGTGAAGCTTTCTTT. This encodes CASSLGAGEAFF.

V and J are TRBV5-1 and TRBJ2-5; 12 positions agree with TRBD2. The CDR3 length is 18 residues. The V gene end was trimmed by 0 bases and the J gene end by 1 base; junction bases not matched to a gene: 7. The germline V gene has CDR1 SGHRS and CDR2 YFSETQ. The CDR3 here is CASSLVGLAGPLQETQYF. CDR3 sequence (DNA): TGCGCCAGCAGCTTGGTCGGACTAGCGGGGCCTCTCCAAGAGACCCAGTACTTC.

This rearrangement joins TRBV7-6 to TRBJ1-1; D is perhaps TRBD1 (5 bases). This CDR3 is 15 amino acids long. Trimming left V 5 bases short and J 0 bases short, with 13 bases between. Per germline, CDR1 SGHVS and CDR2 FNYEAQ. The CDR3 protein is CASSDRGDLNTEAFF. Here the CDR3 DNA reads TGTGCCAGCAGCGACCGAGGGGATCTGAACACTGAAGCTTTCTTT. The variable domain in full, with the rest retrieved from reference TRBV7-6 and TRBJ1-1, is GAGVSQSPRYKVTKRGQDVALRCDPISGHVSLYWYRQALGQGPEFLTYFNYEAQQDKSGLPNDRFSAERPEGSISTLTIQRTEQRDSAMYRCASSDRGDLNTEAFFGQGTRLTVV.

This clonotype was observed a few times. The chain recombines TRBV6-6 with TRBJ1-1; D is possibly TRBD1 (5 bases). The germline V gene encodes CDR1 MNHNY and CDR2 SVGAGI (reference sequence). CDR3 length: 14 residues. The V end lost 7 bases, the J end lost 4 bases, and 16 bases lay between the germline ends. The CDR3 here is CASTLGGAGTEAFF. The CDR3 coding sequence is TGTGCCAGCACCTTAGGAGGGGCAGGCACTGAAGCTTTCTTT.

The rearrangement links TRBV5-1 to TRBJ2-1, with 7 bases identical to TRBD2. From germline, CDR1 is SGHRS and CDR2 YFSETQ. The CDR3 length is 15 residues. J was trimmed by 0 bases and V by 3 bases; bases with no gene match: 3. The CDR3 DNA follows: TGCGCCAGCAGCTGGGGCGGGAGCTCCTACAATGAGCAGTTCTTC. It yields the protein CASSWGGSSYNEQFF.

This chain links TRBV20-1 with TRBJ1-3; no firm D call. Germline values: CDR1 DFQATT, CDR2 SNEGSKA (reference sequence). V lost 3 bases and J lost 3, with 12 bases in between. The CDR3 contains 14 residues. CDR3 sequence (DNA): TGCAGTGCTAGCGAGCCCTTTAGTGGAAACACCATATATTTT. Its translation: CSASEPFSGNTIYF.

CDR3 residues: CASTPEGRRRHGYTF. The CDR3 bases are TGTGCCAGCACCCCAGAGGGCCGCCGGCGCCATGGCTACACCTTC. This sequence joins TRBV3-1 and TRBJ1-2; the D is unclear. Germline V CDR1 and CDR2: LGHDT, YNNKEL (reference sequence). The ends were cut back, 7 bases at V and 6 bases at J, with 21 bases in the middle. The CDR3 has 15 residues.

This clonotype was observed a few times. The V and J genes are TRBV28 and TRBJ1-1, with unresolved D. This CDR3 comprises 15 residues. Germline CDR1 is MDHEN and CDR2 is SYDVKM. The ends were cut back, 3 bases at V and 2 bases at J, with 13 bases in the middle. Here the CDR3 DNA reads TGTGCCAGCAGTTTTCACGCCCGGGGAAACACTGAAGCTTTCTTT. Amino acid sequence: CASSFHARGNTEAFF. The full variable domain, in which reference TRBV28 and TRBJ1-1 provide the parts outside the CDR3, is DVKVTQSSRYLVKRTGEKVFLECVQDMDHENMFWYRQDPGLGLRLIYFSYDVKMKEKGDIPEGYSVSREKKERFSLILESASTNQTSMYLCASSFHARGNTEAFFGQGTRLTVV.

This clonotype showed up many times. The chain uses TRBV7-9 and TRBJ2-7; no reliable D call. Germline V gene sequence: CDR1 SEHNR, CDR2 FQNEAQ (reference sequence). The CDR3 runs to 16 residues. V was cut by 5 bases and J by 3 bases, with 20 bases left in between. CDR3 sequence: CASSPSASVAGYEQYF. DNA of the CDR3: TGTGCCAGCAGCCCCTCAGCTTCGGTAGCAGGCTACGAGCAGTACTTC.

The V and J genes are TRBV12-3 or TRBV12-4 and TRBJ1-1; D remains ambiguous. The germline V and J ends were trimmed by 3 bases and 7 bases, with 6 bases remaining between them. The CDR3 consists of 11 residues. The CDR3 is CASSLRSEAFF. The CDR3 coding sequence is TGTGCCAGCAGTTTGAGGAGTGAAGCTTTCTTT.

There are a few counts of this clonotype. The CDR3 loop reads CASSHGTGTVQETQYF. The CDR3 nucleotides read TGTGCCAGCAGCCACGGGACCGGGACAGTTCAAGAGACCCAGTACTTC. This chain uses TRBV3-1 with TRBJ2-5; 7 nucleotides line up with TRBD1. J gave up 2 bases and V 3 bases, and 9 bases lay outside the gene matches. The germline V gene encodes CDR1 LGHDT and CDR2 YNNKEL (reference sequence). This CDR3 is 16 amino acids long.

The chain joins TRBV5-1 to TRBJ2-7; D is possibly TRBD1 (5 bases). Germline CDR1 and CDR2: SGHRS and YFSETQ. The CDR3 is 15 residues long. V was cut by 4 bases and J by 5 bases, with 19 bases left in between. The DNA of the CDR3 is TGCGCCAGCAGCCAAGAAGCAGGGAATTTCCACGAGCAGTACTTC. Protein: CASSQEAGNFHEQYF.

This clonotype was seen more than once but under ten times. This sequence joins TRBV25-1 and TRBJ2-1; maybe TRBD2 (6 bases). The CDR3 runs 19 residues. The V gene lost 1 base and the J gene lost 5 bases, with 24 bases spanning the gap. Germline V gene lookup returns CDR1 MGHDK and CDR2 SYGVNS. The CDR3 DNA reads TGTGCCAGCAGTGAATTTCCGGGAGAAGCCACCCGAAAACACAATGAGCAGTTCTTC. Its protein product is CASSEFPGEATRKHNEQFF.

The genes are TRBV3-1 and TRBJ2-7, with TRBD1 as a possible D gene (6 bases). CDR3 length: 16 residues. V gave up 0 bases and J gave up 0 bases, with 12 bases separating them. From germline, CDR1 is LGHDT and CDR2 YNNKEL (reference sequence). The CDR3, as DNA: TGTGCCAGCAGCCAAGAGGTTACAGGGAGCTCCTACGAGCAGTACTTC. The encoded protein is CASSQEVTGSSYEQYF.

This clonotype was counted ten times or more. This chain uses TRBV5-4 with TRBJ2-1, with 15 nucleotides matching TRBD2. The J segment lost 3 bases and the V segment lost 4 bases, leaving 5 bases of the junction unmatched. This CDR3 has 17 residues. CDR1 and CDR2 from the germline V gene are SGHNT and YYREEE (reference sequence). The CDR3 here is CASSEGLAGGRYNEQFF. The DNA for the CDR3 is TGTGCCAGCAGCGAGGGACTAGCGGGGGGACGCTACAATGAGCAGTTCTTC. The variable domain in full, completed from reference TRBV5-4 and TRBJ2-1, reads ETGVTQSPTHLIKTRGQQVTLRCSSQSGHNTVSWYQQALGQGPQFIFQYYREEENGRGNFPPRFSGLQFPNYSSELNVNALELDDSALYLCASSEGLAGGRYNEQFFGPGTRLTVL.

J is TRBJ1-3 and V is TRBV4-1; a weak D match, TRBD1 (5 bases). Between the trimmed V and J ends, which lost 1 base and 4 bases, there was a span of 8 bases. Germline CDR1 and CDR2: MGHRA and YSYEKL. This CDR3 is 14 amino acids long. The DNA for the CDR3 is TGCGCCAGCAGCCAAGGACAGCACGGAAACACCATATATTTT. The encoded protein is CASSQGQHGNTIYF.